One sample yielded the 29 T cell receptor beta chains listed below, sequenced in a study of OX40 agonist ivuxolimab in advanced cancers. The library came from the immunoSEQ multiplex PCR assay. TCRdb retrieved this table from immuneACCESS and kept in-frame rearrangements only. Not all clones are present; in checked studies, unresolved V genes account for under half, and no reason is known for the remainder. The sample includes 72,000 or so clones, with 70% to 90% observed a single time. Jointly, the top ten make up approximately 1.3% of the sample. The sample was CD4+ or CD8+ T cells sorted from blood, taken in a trial of the OX40 agonist ivuxolimab. Every receptor here comes from an adult with an advanced solid tumor such as melanoma, head and neck, liver or kidney cancer.

V gene TRBV7-9 combines with J gene TRBJ1-2; D possibly corresponds to TRBD1 (6 bases). The V gene's germline CDR1 is SEHNR and CDR2 FQNEAQ (reference sequence). This CDR3 has 15 residues. V lost 1 base to trimming and J lost 6 bases, with 15 bases between them. Here the CDR3 reads CASSLGRQARDGYTF. DNA for the CDR3: TGTGCCAGCAGCTTAGGAAGACAGGCGCGGGATGGCTACACCTTC.

This rearrangement joins TRBV10-2 to TRBJ1-3; tentatively, D is TRBD1 (6 bases). The CDR3 totals 15 residues. Germline V gene sequence: CDR1 WSHSY, CDR2 SAAADI. V gave up 3 bases and J gave up 0 bases, with 9 bases separating them. CDR3 bases: TGCGCCAGCAGTGATACAGGGCCCTCTGGAAACACCATATATTTT. The encoded protein is CASSDTGPSGNTIYF.

The chain links TRBV7-8 to TRBJ1-3, with D possibly being TRBD1 (6 bases). Trimming shortened V by 7 bases and J by 2 bases, and 21 bases separated the two germline ends. Germline-derived CDR1 and CDR2 are SGHVS and FQNEAQ. The CDR3 runs 17 residues. DNA for the CDR3: TGTGCCAGCACCACCCTAAGTTTCGGGGGGCCTGGAAACACCATATATTTT. As protein: CASTTLSFGGPGNTIYF.

This chain uses TRBV7-2 with TRBJ2-5; unclear D gene. This CDR3 region has 13 residues. The V end was cut by 1 base, the J end by 9 bases, with 12 bases between. Germline CDR1 is SGHTA and CDR2 is FQGNSA. CDR3 DNA: TGTGCCAGCAGCTTAGTGCAGGCGGCGGCCCAGTACTTC. Protein product: CASSLVQAAAQYF.

The chain recombines TRBV28 with TRBJ1-3; 9 bases are shared with TRBD1. The CDR3 has 14 residues. CDR1 MDHEN and CDR2 SYDVKM come from the germline V gene. V lost 6 bases to trimming and J lost 2 bases; unmatched junction nucleotides: 2. The CDR3 coding sequence is TGTGCCAGCAGGAGGGACAGGGCTGGAAACACCATATATTTT. It yields the protein CASRRDRAGNTIYF. The full variable domain, in which reference TRBV28 and TRBJ1-3 provide the parts outside the CDR3, is DVKVTQSSRYLVKRTGEKVFLECVQDMDHENMFWYRQDPGLGLRLIYFSYDVKMKEKGDIPEGYSVSREKKERFSLILESASTNQTSMYLCASRRDRAGNTIYFGEGSWLTVV.

The V gene is TRBV7-6, the J gene TRBJ2-2, with TRBD1 as a possible D gene (6 bases). V lost 4 bases and J lost 3, with 15 bases in between. The CDR3 is 16 amino acids. Germline V CDR1 and CDR2: SGHVS, FNYEAQ. CDR3 loop: CASSSGKTGYTGELFF. CDR3 in DNA: TGTGCCAGCAGCTCAGGCAAAACAGGGTACACCGGGGAGCTGTTTTTT.

Turning to this clone: Its ends do not fully match the called genes, so a read error is possible. This sequence joins TRBV6-5 and TRBJ2-7; 8 nucleotides agree with TRBD1. The CDR3 contains 13 residues. Germline assignment: CDR1 MNHEY and CDR2 SVGAGI. The CDR3 bases are TGTGCCAGCAGGGAACAGGGGGGCTACGGGCAGTACTTC. Its translation: CASREQGGYGQYF.

This CDR3 reads CASSPPSLSTDTQYF. The CDR3 region has the DNA TGTGCCAGCTCACCTCCGAGCCTTAGCACAGATACGCAGTATTTT. The chain carries TRBV18 and TRBJ2-3; no clear D. V lost 3 bases to trimming and J lost 0 bases, with 10 bases between them. The CDR3 is 15 amino acids. Looked up from germline, CDR1 is KGHSH and CDR2 is LQKENI.

This chain joins TRBV9 and TRBJ2-5, with D unresolved. Germline CDR1 is SGDLS and CDR2 is YYNGEE. Trimming pared 3 bases from V and 3 bases from J, leaving 12 bases between. The length of the CDR3 is 14 residues. The CDR3, as DNA: TGTGCCAGCAGCGAAGAACCTAAAAAAGAGACCCAGTACTTC. This codes for CASSEEPKKETQYF.

The V gene is TRBV10-3, the J gene TRBJ1-1; D is possibly TRBD1 (5 bases). CDR1 and CDR2 (germline): ENHRY, SYGVKD. The V end was cut by 6 bases, the J end by 6 bases, with 11 bases between. The CDR3 is made up of 12 amino acids. CDR3 amino acids: CAISPGRAEAFF. The CDR3 DNA follows: TGTGCCATCAGCCCAGGGCGCGCTGAAGCTTTCTTT.

V gene TRBV5-4 combines with J gene TRBJ2-6; possibly TRBD2 for D (5 bases). This CDR3 has 17 residues. The germline V gene has CDR1 SGHNT and CDR2 YYREEE (reference sequence). With 4 bases removed from V and 3 bases from J, the gap between germline ends came to 17 bases. CDR3 loop: CASSALGALGGANVLTF. DNA of the CDR3: TGTGCCAGCAGCGCCTTGGGAGCCTTGGGTGGGGCCAACGTCCTGACTTTC.

This chain uses TRBV28 with TRBJ2-4; 7 positions match TRBD1. The CDR3 totals 15 residues. Germline CDR1 is MDHEN and CDR2 is SYDVKM. The ends lost 6 bases at V and 3 bases at J; junction bases unmatched: 8. CDR3 nucleotide sequence: TGTGCCAGCAGGCCGACAGGGCGAGGCAAAAACATTCAGTACTTC. Translation: CASRPTGRGKNIQYF.

CDR3 sequence (DNA): TGTGCCAGCGCGGGACAGGGAGGGACCTATGGCTACACCTTC. Translating gives CASAGQGGTYGYTF. The rearrangement uses TRBV28 and TRBJ1-2; 9 nucleotides line up with TRBD1. J lost 4 bases, V lost 8 bases, and 8 bases had no gene match. Germline loops: CDR1 MDHEN, CDR2 SYDVKM. The CDR3 totals 14 residues.

The chain uses TRBV11-3 and TRBJ2-3; no definite D call. Trimming stripped 2 bases from V and 4 bases from J, with 4 bases between. In germline, CDR1 is SGHNT, CDR2 YENEEA. This CDR3 comprises 12 residues. The chain's CDR3 is CASSLKSDTQYF. In nucleotides, the CDR3 is TGTGCCAGCAGCTTAAAGTCAGATACGCAGTATTTT. The variable domain in full, with the rest retrieved from reference TRBV11-3 and TRBJ2-3, is EAGVVQSPRYKIIEKKQPVAFWCNPISGHNTLYWYLQNLGQGPELLIRYENEEAVDDSQLPKDRFSAERLKGVDSTLKIQPAELGDSAVYLCASSLKSDTQYFGPGTRLTVL.

CDR3 region: CASRAGLSPSYEQYF. Written as DNA, the CDR3 is TGTGCCAGCAGGGCGGGACTGAGCCCCTCCTACGAGCAGTACTTC. The V gene is TRBV11-3, the J gene TRBJ2-7, with a weak D call TRBD2 (6 bases). The length of the CDR3 is 15 residues. Germline V CDR1 and CDR2: SGHNT, YENEEA. Deletions cut 6 bases from V and 0 bases from J, with 15 bases between.

This clone was detected once. The CDR3 DNA follows: TGTGCCAGCAGCAAAGGACAGGGGGCGAATAGCAATCAGCCCCAGCATTTT. Its translation: CASSKGQGANSNQPQHF. The chain joins TRBV21-1 to TRBJ1-5; TRBD1 was called by the table and not checked on the DNA. TRBV21-1 represents a pseudogene. This CDR3 comprises 17 residues.

This clone was recorded once. The chain has TRBV5-1 and TRBJ1-2; weak D call: TRBD1 (6 bases). This CDR3 spans 11 amino acids. Trimming shortened V by 4 bases and J by 5 bases, and 6 bases separated the two germline ends. Germline V CDR1 and CDR2: SGHRS, YFSETQ. The CDR3 sequence: CASSGQYGYTF. CDR3 bases: TGCGCCAGCAGCGGACAGTATGGCTACACCTTC. Variable domain in full (rest from reference TRBV5-1 and TRBJ1-2): KAGVTQTPRYLIKTRGQQVTLSCSPISGHRSVSWYQQTPGQGLQFLFEYFSETQRNKGNFPGRFSGRQFSNSRSEMNVSTLELGDSALYLCASSGQYGYTFGSGTRLTVV.

V and J are TRBV6-5 and TRBJ2-5; D is undetermined. The last part of the DNA fits TRBJ2-7 better; the J call may be wrong. Germline CDR1 MNHEY, CDR2 SVGAGI. CDR3 length: 13 amino acids. CDR3 coding DNA: TGTGCCAGCAGTTCCTGGCTTGGCTACGAGCAGTACTTC. Translation gives CASSSWLGYEQYF.

The CDR3 nucleotides are TGCAGCGTTACAGTAACCGGTTACAATGAAAAACTGTTTTTT. It specifies CSVTVTGYNEKLFF. The J gene is TRBJ1-4, the V gene TRBV29-1, with D unresolved. CDR1 and CDR2 from the germline V gene are SQVTM and ANQGSEA. The V end lost 5 bases, the J end lost 5 bases, and 15 bases lay between the germline ends. The length of the CDR3 is 14 residues.

The rearrangement joins TRBV7-7 to TRBJ2-5, with 11 positions matching TRBD1. With 5 bases clipped from V and 7 bases from J, the junction kept 9 bases outside the gene matches. The CDR3 covers 15 residues. CDR1 and CDR2 from the germline V gene are SSHAT and FNYEAQ (reference sequence). The CDR3 region has the DNA TGTGCCAGCAGCCGCGGACAGGGGGCCCTGGTGACCCAGTACTTC. Translated: CASSRGQGALVTQYF.

This clone was seen a single time. V usage is TRBV7-2 and J usage is TRBJ2-3; 14 nucleotides align to TRBD2. V trimming: 3 bases; J trimming: 2 bases; junction bases outside the gene matches: 7. The CDR3 runs to 18 residues. Germline CDR1 SGHTA, CDR2 FQGNSA. This CDR3 reads CASSFRTSGRLVTDTQYF. In DNA form, the CDR3 reads TGTGCCAGCAGCTTCCGGACTAGCGGGAGGTTGGTCACAGATACGCAGTATTTT.

This chain uses TRBV28 with TRBJ2-7; maybe TRBD1 (5 bases). Germline V gene lookup returns CDR1 MDHEN and CDR2 SYDVKM. Trimming left V 6 bases short and J 2 bases short, with 14 bases between. The CDR3 has 14 amino acids. The CDR3 reads CASRNTGTTYEQYF. DNA of the CDR3: TGTGCCAGCAGAAACACAGGCACTACCTACGAGCAGTACTTC.

The chain combines TRBV6-6 with TRBJ2-5; no clear D. CDR1 is MNHNY, CDR2 SVGAGI, per germline (reference sequence). This CDR3 has 13 amino acids. V was shortened by 3 bases and J by 5 bases, with 10 bases between the two germline ends. In DNA form, the CDR3 reads TGTGCCAGCAGTTATAGACTGTTGGAGACCCAGTACTTC. This codes for CASSYRLLETQYF.

The genes are TRBV5-1 and TRBJ2-1, with 7 bases fitting TRBD2. CDR1 and CDR2 (germline): SGHRS, YFSETQ. CDR3 length: 14 amino acids. Trimming took 4 bases from V and 5 from J; bases not matched to a gene: 6. Written as DNA, the CDR3 is TGCGCCAGCAGCGGGAGCGGGATAAACAATGAGCAGTTCTTC. Encoded protein: CASSGSGINNEQFF. The full variable domain, its missing parts supplied by reference TRBV5-1 and TRBJ2-1, is KAGVTQTPRYLIKTRGQQVTLSCSPISGHRSVSWYQQTPGQGLQFLFEYFSETQRNKGNFPGRFSGRQFSNSRSEMNVSTLELGDSALYLCASSGSGINNEQFFGPGTRLTVL.

The chain uses TRBV4-3 and TRBJ1-4, with 9 bases that match TRBD1. Germline V gene data show CDR1 as LGHNA and CDR2 as YSLEER. The CDR3 loop spans 15 amino acids. The junction had 3 bases not matched to a gene; V was cut back by 0 bases and J by 7 bases. The CDR3 protein is CASSQEDRGFEKLFF. As DNA, the CDR3 is TGCGCCAGCAGCCAAGAGGACAGGGGATTTGAAAAACTGTTTTTT.

This chain uses TRBV27 with TRBJ2-1, with D perhaps given as TRBD1 or TRBD2 (6 bases each). This CDR3 is built from 14 residues. Looked up from germline, CDR1 is MNHEY and CDR2 is SMNVEV (reference sequence). Trimming removed 7 bases from V and 2 bases from J, with 12 bases in between. CDR3 in amino acids: CASKQRGAYNEQFF. The CDR3 bases are TGTGCCAGCAAACAAAGGGGGGCCTACAATGAGCAGTTCTTC.

This chain joins TRBV28 and TRBJ2-7, with D hard to call. CDR3 length: 15 amino acids. Trimming left V 8 bases short and J 4 bases short, with 21 bases between. Germline CDR1 reads MDHEN; CDR2 reads SYDVKM. The CDR3 bases are TGTGCCAGCCGGTCCCGGGCAGAGTCAATATACGAGCAGTACTTC. Protein: CASRSRAESIYEQYF.

This sequence joins TRBV7-2 and TRBJ2-1; 10 bases fit TRBD2. CDR3 length: 15 residues. J gave up 7 bases and V 4 bases, and 7 bases lay outside the gene matches. Germline V lookup: CDR1 SGHTA, CDR2 FQGNSA. In nucleotides, the CDR3 is TGTGCCAGCAGCTCCAGCCTAGCGGGAGATAATGAGCAGTTCTTC. The encoded protein is CASSSSLAGDNEQFF.

This rearrangement joins TRBV6-1 to TRBJ2-6; 9 positions agree with TRBD1. The CDR3 loop spans 15 amino acids. J was trimmed by 9 bases and V by 4 bases; bases with no gene match: 7. CDR1 MNHNS and CDR2 SASEGT come from the germline V gene. Here the CDR3 reads CASSGGTGIVNVLTF. The CDR3 nucleotides are TGTGCCAGCAGTGGGGGGACAGGGATCGTCAACGTCCTGACTTTC.